Below, one T cell receptor (beta chain) is given with its context. The record originates from a study of CD8+ T cells in alopecia areata. The V end was cut by 6 bases, the J end by 2 bases, with 12 bases between. CDR1 is SGHRS, CDR2 YFSETQ, per germline. There are 15 residues in the CDR3. Treatment defined: oral pan-JAK inhibitor, 5-10 mg twice daily. Alopecia areata patients gave lesional scalp punch biopsies and peripheral blood samples. Once RNA had been extracted, it was reverse transcribed into cDNA to act as the sequencing template. Assay: immunoSEQ multiplex PCR; the TCRdb copy retains only in-frame clones and omits some. The table shows about 94,000 clones, with just over 70% occurring only once.

The sequences come from CD8+ T cells sorted from blood, collected at week 44, from a patient treated with tofacitinib. The clonotype originates from a human donor with alopecia areata. The chain combines TRBV5-1 with TRBJ2-6, with D hard to call. The CDR3 region has the DNA TGCGCCAGCACATATTTTTTGGCTGGGGCCAACGTCCTGACTTTC. Protein sequence: CASTYFLAGANVLTF.